This entry lists 27 T cell receptor beta chains sequenced from one sample in a study of T cell responses to AZD1222 COVID-19 vaccine. The repertoire was sequenced with immunoSEQ multiplex PCR; TCRdb's copy has only in-frame clones and lacks some. The table includes approximately 70,000 clones, 82% detected once. The sample consisted of peripheral blood, taken on day 0 of AZD1222 vaccination. The receptors come from an adult in good health.

The CDR3 nucleotides are TGTGCCAGCAGCCCCCCCGGGCAGGGCTCCTACGAGCAGTACTTC. This sequence encodes CASSPPGQGSYEQYF. This chain uses TRBV7-8 with TRBJ2-7; TRBD1 is a possible D gene (5 bases). V was clipped by 5 bases and J by 0 bases, with 14 bases between them. CDR3 size: 15 residues. Germline CDR1 and CDR2: SGHVS and FQNEAQ.

The count of this clone is one. The V call is TRBV20-1, the J call TRBJ1-1, with unresolved D. The CDR3 extends over 14 amino acids. Germline CDR1 is DFQATT and CDR2 is SNEGSKA (reference sequence). Trimming removed 3 bases at V and 9 bases at J, with 20 bases between. The CDR3 region is CSASLGQHFPQAFF. CDR3 bases: TGCAGTGCTAGTCTTGGGCAGCATTTTCCCCAAGCTTTCTTT.

The chain couples TRBV5-1 to TRBJ2-7, with D hard to call. Germline-derived CDR1 and CDR2 are SGHRS and YFSETQ. The length of the CDR3 is 15 residues. Between the trimmed V and J ends, which lost 5 bases and 0 bases, there was a span of 15 bases. The CDR3 here is CASRVGRASSYEQYF. CDR3 in DNA: TGCGCCAGCAGGGTAGGCCGGGCTAGCTCCTACGAGCAGTACTTC. Looking up the rest from reference TRBV5-1 and TRBJ2-7 gives the full variable domain: KAGVTQTPRYLIKTRGQQVTLSCSPISGHRSVSWYQQTPGQGLQFLFEYFSETQRNKGNFPGRFSGRQFSNSRSEMNVSTLELGDSALYLCASRVGRASSYEQYFGPGTRLTVT.

The rearrangement uses TRBV5-1 and TRBJ2-7; tentatively, D is TRBD2 (6 bases). Per germline, CDR1 SGHRS and CDR2 YFSETQ. V shed 4 bases and J shed 4 bases, with 15 bases lying between them. The CDR3 loop spans 14 amino acids. CDR3 sequence: CASSPGSYSYEQYF. In nucleotides, the CDR3 is TGCGCCAGCAGCCCCGGGAGTTACTCATACGAGCAGTACTTC.

This chain uses TRBV19 with TRBJ2-7; possible D gene TRBD2, 5 bases. The ends were cut back, 3 bases at V and 4 bases at J, with 16 bases in the middle. Germline values: CDR1 LNHDA, CDR2 SQIVND (reference sequence). The CDR3 runs 15 residues. Here the CDR3 DNA reads TGTGCCAGTAGTATGGGCCGGCAAGGCGGGTACGAGCAGTACTTC. Translating gives CASSMGRQGGYEQYF.

The rearrangement links TRBV27 to TRBJ2-7; tentatively, D is TRBD2 (5 bases). Trimming took 5 bases from V and 5 from J, leaving 13 bases between them. Germline loops: CDR1 MNHEY, CDR2 SMNVEV (reference sequence). The CDR3 length is 13 residues. The CDR3 is CASSATSKHEQYF. In nucleotides, the CDR3 is TGTGCCAGCAGTGCCACTAGTAAACACGAGCAGTACTTC.

CDR3 in DNA: TGCGCCAGCAGCCGGACAGGGGGGAGGTTCGATGAAAAACTGTTTTTT. It translates to CASSRTGGRFDEKLFF. J is TRBJ1-4 and V is TRBV5-1; 10 bases line up with TRBD1. Germline CDR1 SGHRS, CDR2 YFSETQ. The length of the CDR3 is 16 residues. V lost 4 bases to trimming and J lost 6 bases; unmatched junction nucleotides: 9.

This clone was seen a handful of times. This sample also contains other DNA sequences that code for the same CDR3. The chain uses TRBV6-5 and TRBJ2-2; D is unresolved. CDR3 length: 14 amino acids. The V end was cut by 2 bases, the J end by 2 bases, with 6 bases between. Germline CDR1 reads MNHEY; CDR2 reads SVGAGI. Here the CDR3 reads CASSYGENTGELFF. The CDR3 DNA follows: TGTGCCAGCAGTTACGGAGAAAACACCGGGGAGCTGTTTTTT.

V gene TRBV19 combines with J gene TRBJ1-3, with D hard to call. Trimming removed 3 bases at V and 0 bases at J, with 15 bases between. Germline V lookup: CDR1 LNHDA, CDR2 SQIVND (reference sequence). This CDR3 contains 17 residues. This CDR3 reads CASSILLRGVSGNTIYF. DNA for the CDR3: TGTGCCAGTAGTATTCTGCTGCGTGGGGTCTCTGGAAACACCATATATTTT.

The rearrangement links TRBV5-8 to TRBJ1-2; D is unclear. CDR3 length equals 16 residues. With 4 bases removed from V and 3 bases from J, the gap between germline ends came to 19 bases. The germline V gene has CDR1 SGHTS and CDR2 YDEGEE. The CDR3 protein is CASSIRTGILDYGYTF. CDR3 in DNA: TGTGCCAGCAGCATCCGGACGGGGATTTTGGACTATGGCTACACCTTC.

V and J are TRBV3-1 (or the pseudogene TRBV3-2) and TRBJ2-7, with D possibly TRBD2 on 5 matching bases. The V gene's germline CDR1 is LGHDT and CDR2 YNNKEL (reference sequence). Deletions cut 1 base from V and 2 bases from J, with 12 bases between. This CDR3 region has 15 residues. The CDR3 DNA is TGTGCCAGCAGCCAAGTTTCATTAGCGCCCTACGAGCAGTACTTC. Its protein product is CASSQVSLAPYEQYF.

CDR3 nucleotide sequence: TGTGCCACGAGGGGGGCAGTAACCTTACCTAGCACAGATACGCAGTATTTT. This encodes CATRGAVTLPSTDTQYF. The chain employs TRBV15 and TRBJ2-3; D is possibly TRBD1 or TRBD2 (6 bases each). V was trimmed by 9 bases and J by 0 bases, leaving 22 bases between them. CDR1 is LNHNV and CDR2 is YYDKDF in the germline V gene (reference sequence). The CDR3 is 17 amino acids.

The chain is built from TRBV3-1 (or the pseudogene TRBV3-2) and TRBJ1-2, with 9 bases that match TRBD1. Germline assignment: CDR1 LGHDT and CDR2 YNNKEL (reference sequence). The CDR3 has 15 residues. The ends lost 5 bases at V and 2 bases at J; junction bases unmatched: 6. The CDR3 reads CASSFLGQGNYGYTF. The CDR3 region has the DNA TGTGCCAGCAGCTTTCTTGGACAGGGGAACTATGGCTACACCTTC.

The V gene is TRBV6-5, the J gene TRBJ2-3; 8 bases are a match to TRBD2. Germline-derived CDR1 and CDR2 are MNHEY and SVGAGI. V dropped 6 bases and J dropped 5; count of bases not matched to a gene: 1. The CDR3 totals 12 residues. This CDR3 is CASRTSGDTQYF. CDR3 nucleotide sequence: TGTGCCAGCAGAACTAGCGGAGATACGCAGTATTTT.

The chain recombines TRBV7-2 with TRBJ2-3, with D perhaps TRBD2 (5 bases). This CDR3 spans 13 amino acids. CDR1 SGHTA and CDR2 FQGNSA come from the germline V gene. Trimming removed 5 bases from V and 4 bases from J, with 10 bases in between. For the CDR3, the DNA is TGTGCCAGCAGCATGACTACCCCAGATACGCAGTATTTT. Residues: CASSMTTPDTQYF.

This chain links TRBV9 with TRBJ1-1, with D hard to call. V gave up 0 bases and J gave up 6 bases, with 9 bases separating them. The CDR3 contains 13 residues. Germline CDR1 SGDLS, CDR2 YYNGEE. CDR3 protein: CASSVDPTAEAFF. As DNA, the CDR3 is TGTGCCAGCAGCGTAGACCCAACAGCTGAAGCTTTCTTT. Full variable domain (outside the CDR3, taken from reference TRBV9 and TRBJ1-1): DSGVTQTPKHLITATGQRVTLRCSPRSGDLSVYWYQQSLDQGLQFLIQYYNGEERAKGNILERFSAQQFPDLHSELNLSSLELGDSALYFCASSVDPTAEAFFGQGTRLTVV.

The chain carries TRBV7-9 and TRBJ2-7, with D perhaps assigned TRBD1 or TRBD2 (5 bases each). This CDR3 spans 12 amino acids. The ends were cut back, 4 bases at V and 7 bases at J, with 11 bases in the middle. Germline CDR1 and CDR2: SEHNR and FQNEAQ (reference sequence). CDR3 bases: TGTGCCAGCAGCTGGGACGGTCTGGAGCAGTACTTC. Its protein product is CASSWDGLEQYF.

The chain couples TRBV6-2 or TRBV6-3 to TRBJ2-6, with D perhaps matching TRBD1 or TRBD2 (5 bases each). V lost 2 bases and J lost 0, with 17 bases in between. The CDR3 length is 19 residues. Germline assignment: CDR1 MNHEY and CDR2 SVGEGT. CDR3: CASSYVISGPRSGANVLTF. The CDR3 DNA reads TGTGCCAGCAGTTACGTTATTTCGGGACCGCGCTCTGGGGCCAACGTCCTGACTTTC.

The genes are TRBV29-1 and TRBJ2-7, with D perhaps TRBD1 or TRBD2 (5 bases each). Germline CDR1 SQVTM, CDR2 ANQGSEA. Trimming cost V 1 base and J 6 bases, with 13 bases left between them. This CDR3 is 13 amino acids long. CDR3 sequence reads: CSVEGDGVAEQYF. The CDR3 bases are TGCAGCGTTGAAGGGGACGGAGTCGCCGAGCAGTACTTC.

A single count supports this clone. The V gene is TRBV3-1 (or the pseudogene TRBV3-2), the J gene TRBJ1-6; D ambiguous. The CDR3 is made up of 14 amino acids. Germline V gene data show CDR1 as LGHDT and CDR2 as YNNKEL (reference sequence). V was cut by 3 bases and J by 3 bases, with 6 bases left in between. This CDR3 is CASSQSDYNSPLHF. As DNA, the CDR3 is TGTGCCAGCAGCCAGTCAGACTATAATTCACCCCTCCACTTT.

V usage is TRBV6-1 and J usage is TRBJ2-5, with a tentative D call TRBD2 (6 bases). Germline V gene sequence: CDR1 MNHNS, CDR2 SASEGT. The V and J ends lost 1 base and 5 bases respectively, with 11 bases between them. This CDR3 has 14 amino acids. DNA of the CDR3: TGTGCCAGCAGTGAAGGAGGGAGGTGGGAGACCCAGTACTTC. It translates to CASSEGGRWETQYF.

The chain couples TRBV6-5 to TRBJ1-5; 7 bases line up with TRBD1. CDR1 and CDR2 (germline): MNHEY, SVGAGI. V was clipped by 5 bases and J by 6 bases; unmatched bases: 7. The CDR3 is made up of 14 amino acids. CDR3 in amino acids: CASSTRQGGQPQHF. The CDR3 nucleotides read TGTGCCAGCAGTACTCGACAGGGTGGTCAGCCCCAGCATTTT.

The rearrangement links TRBV5-6 to TRBJ1-6; no reliable D call. Germline CDR1 is SGHDT and CDR2 is YYEEEE. V was trimmed by 0 bases and J by 5 bases, leaving 9 bases between them. The CDR3 spans 15 residues. The CDR3 nucleotides are TGTGCCAGCAGCTTGGAGGGTACTGATAATTCACCCCTCCACTTT. This translates into CASSLEGTDNSPLHF.

The chain recombines TRBV9 with TRBJ1-3, with D perhaps TRBD1 (6 bases). The CDR3 sequence is 13 residues long. Trimming pared 8 bases from V and 2 bases from J, leaving 11 bases between. Germline V gene sequence: CDR1 SGDLS, CDR2 YYNGEE. DNA for the CDR3: TGTGCCAGTTCGGAGGGGGCTGGAAACACCATATATTTT. The encoded protein is CASSEGAGNTIYF.

The gene calls are TRBV9 and TRBJ1-3; D possibly corresponds to TRBD1 (5 bases). This CDR3 is 15 amino acids long. Trimming removed 4 bases at V and 0 bases at J, with 11 bases between. The germline CDR1 and CDR2 sequences are SGDLS and YYNGEE. DNA for the CDR3: TGTGCCAGCAGCCCCCGGAGGGGCTCTGGAAACACCATATATTTT. This translates into CASSPRRGSGNTIYF.

V is TRBV6-6 and J is TRBJ1-2; TRBD1 matches at 8 bases. The CDR3 loop spans 13 amino acids. Trimming at V came to 3 bases and at J to 9 bases, leaving 6 bases not matched to a gene. CDR1 is MNHNY, CDR2 SVGAGI, per germline (reference sequence). The DNA for the CDR3 is TGTGCCAGCAGTTATGTGGACAGGGCAAGCTACACCTTC. This codes for CASSYVDRASYTF.

This clone was counted a single time. The CDR3 loop reads CASSFGETGVPDTQYF. Written as DNA, the CDR3 is TGCGCCAGCAGCTTCGGAGAGACAGGGGTTCCAGATACGCAGTATTTT. The rearrangement joins TRBV5-1 to TRBJ2-3; 8 nucleotides match TRBD1. From germline, CDR1 is SGHRS and CDR2 YFSETQ. This CDR3 is 16 amino acids long. Germline trimming cut 2 bases from V and 4 bases from J; bases unmatched to any gene: 9.